The clone carrying this TCR beta chain has only one observation. The sample belongs to a study of CD8+CD57+ T cells in acquired aplastic anemia. Researchers used genomic DNA as the template to profile TCR beta VDJ and CDR3. TCRdb fed the reads into MiXCR, producing one record per CDR3 protein. The repertoire includes about 190,000 distinct CDR3 sequences, roughly 56% of them detected once, and about 15% sits in the top ten. Looked up from germline, CDR1 is SGHVS and CDR2 is FNYEAQ. The CDR3 spans 15 residues. After removal of 1 base from V and 2 bases from J, the junction contained 3 bases not matched to a gene.

The gene calls are TRBV7-6 and TRBJ2-3; 7 bases line up with TRBD1. This receptor was identified in a human donor in good health, serving as a control. Sequenced: sorted CD4+, CD8+, or CD8+CD57+ T cells (not recorded which) from PBMCs. CDR3 sequence: CASSLEGAVTDTQYF. In nucleotides, the CDR3 is TGTGCCAGCAGCTTAGAGGGGGCAGTCACAGATACGCAGTATTTT.